This T cell receptor (beta chain) was recorded in a study of blood T cell repertoires in COVID-19. Study details: Samples representing acute and convalescent COVID-19 were sourced from the United States, Italy and Spain. PBMCs, B-cell-depleted T cells, or T cells were the source of the cDNA or gDNA that made up the material.

In the original workflow: Using reference gene primer amplification, nucleated cell counts were estimated. This table comes from immunoSEQ multiplex PCR, and its TCRdb copy is limited to in-frame clones, with some not included. The V and J calls and clone size come from that table; D and trimming were worked out from the DNA. This sample has approximately 54,000 clones; over 75% occur once, and the top ten carry 8.4%. This CDR3 is 13 amino acids long. CDR1 SGHNT and CDR2 YYREEE come from the germline V gene (reference sequence). V was trimmed by 4 bases and J by 1 base, leaving 8 bases between them. This sequence was found in a woman aged 40 to 55 with active COVID-19. This chain connects TRBV5-4 to TRBJ1-2; D possibly corresponds to TRBD1 (6 bases). Sequencing was carried out using peripheral blood. Here the CDR3 DNA reads TGTGCCAGCAGCGAACAGGGTAACTATGGCTACACCTTC. It specifies CASSEQGNYGYTF.